This T cell receptor beta chain comes out of a study of T cells in Graves' hyperthyroidism and ophthalmopathy. The wider study: Peripheral blood was taken when the disease was first diagnosed, before any treatment began.

This CDR3 has 13 amino acids. The germline gives CDR1 MNHEY, CDR2 SMNVEV (reference sequence). The V end lost 5 bases, the J end lost 2 bases, and 4 bases lay between the germline ends. TCR beta CDR3 regions were amplified from RNA. First-round RT-PCR of the TCR CDR3 relied on the HTBI primer set. TCRdb processed the multiplex PCR reads anew with MiXCR; each CDR3 protein has one entry. Seen here are around 380,000 distinct CDR3 sequences, 13% observed once, and the top ten hold under 25%. Disease duration under 2 months; hyperthyroidism patients were aged 18 to 65. Out of more than 8 ml of fresh peripheral blood came the PBMCs. This clonotype was observed at least ten times.

Source material: blood. The clonotype originates from a man under 40 with Graves' hyperthyroidism that later progressed to Graves' ophthalmopathy. The V call is TRBV27, the J call TRBJ1-6; D is unclear. CDR3 nucleotides: TGTGCCAGCAGTCAGACCTATAATTCACCCCTCCACTTT. Its protein is CASSQTYNSPLHF.